This TCR beta chain originates from a study of radiotherapy plus CTLA-4 blockade in lung cancer. Study-level results: After radiotherapy and ipilimumab, tumor-derived clones expanded in peripheral blood. Dynamics of early blood T cell clones, together with interferon-beta, were reportedly the best predictors of response.

This clone was found a few times. The antigen is undetermined. The protocol was immunoSEQ multiplex PCR, while the TCRdb copy is restricted to in-frame clones and leaves out a portion. There are roughly 120,000 clones in the sample; roughly 80% occur only once, and 3% to 4% lies in the top ten. Per the germline V gene, CDR1 is MNHNS and CDR2 is SASEGT. This CDR3 spans 18 amino acids. Trimming left V 2 bases short and J 6 bases short, with 23 bases between. The material sequenced was peripheral blood, taken from a patient treated with radiotherapy plus ipilimumab. This TCR was recovered from a human donor with non-small cell lung cancer that progressed on radiotherapy plus ipilimumab. Some clones in this sample may be carry-over from other donors' samples. The chain joins TRBV6-1 to TRBJ1-5; possible D gene TRBD1, 6 bases. CDR3 sequence: CASSEMVGGALGGQPQHF. The CDR3 DNA is TGTGCCAGCAGTGAAATGGTAGGGGGTGCGTTGGGTGGTCAGCCCCAGCATTTT.